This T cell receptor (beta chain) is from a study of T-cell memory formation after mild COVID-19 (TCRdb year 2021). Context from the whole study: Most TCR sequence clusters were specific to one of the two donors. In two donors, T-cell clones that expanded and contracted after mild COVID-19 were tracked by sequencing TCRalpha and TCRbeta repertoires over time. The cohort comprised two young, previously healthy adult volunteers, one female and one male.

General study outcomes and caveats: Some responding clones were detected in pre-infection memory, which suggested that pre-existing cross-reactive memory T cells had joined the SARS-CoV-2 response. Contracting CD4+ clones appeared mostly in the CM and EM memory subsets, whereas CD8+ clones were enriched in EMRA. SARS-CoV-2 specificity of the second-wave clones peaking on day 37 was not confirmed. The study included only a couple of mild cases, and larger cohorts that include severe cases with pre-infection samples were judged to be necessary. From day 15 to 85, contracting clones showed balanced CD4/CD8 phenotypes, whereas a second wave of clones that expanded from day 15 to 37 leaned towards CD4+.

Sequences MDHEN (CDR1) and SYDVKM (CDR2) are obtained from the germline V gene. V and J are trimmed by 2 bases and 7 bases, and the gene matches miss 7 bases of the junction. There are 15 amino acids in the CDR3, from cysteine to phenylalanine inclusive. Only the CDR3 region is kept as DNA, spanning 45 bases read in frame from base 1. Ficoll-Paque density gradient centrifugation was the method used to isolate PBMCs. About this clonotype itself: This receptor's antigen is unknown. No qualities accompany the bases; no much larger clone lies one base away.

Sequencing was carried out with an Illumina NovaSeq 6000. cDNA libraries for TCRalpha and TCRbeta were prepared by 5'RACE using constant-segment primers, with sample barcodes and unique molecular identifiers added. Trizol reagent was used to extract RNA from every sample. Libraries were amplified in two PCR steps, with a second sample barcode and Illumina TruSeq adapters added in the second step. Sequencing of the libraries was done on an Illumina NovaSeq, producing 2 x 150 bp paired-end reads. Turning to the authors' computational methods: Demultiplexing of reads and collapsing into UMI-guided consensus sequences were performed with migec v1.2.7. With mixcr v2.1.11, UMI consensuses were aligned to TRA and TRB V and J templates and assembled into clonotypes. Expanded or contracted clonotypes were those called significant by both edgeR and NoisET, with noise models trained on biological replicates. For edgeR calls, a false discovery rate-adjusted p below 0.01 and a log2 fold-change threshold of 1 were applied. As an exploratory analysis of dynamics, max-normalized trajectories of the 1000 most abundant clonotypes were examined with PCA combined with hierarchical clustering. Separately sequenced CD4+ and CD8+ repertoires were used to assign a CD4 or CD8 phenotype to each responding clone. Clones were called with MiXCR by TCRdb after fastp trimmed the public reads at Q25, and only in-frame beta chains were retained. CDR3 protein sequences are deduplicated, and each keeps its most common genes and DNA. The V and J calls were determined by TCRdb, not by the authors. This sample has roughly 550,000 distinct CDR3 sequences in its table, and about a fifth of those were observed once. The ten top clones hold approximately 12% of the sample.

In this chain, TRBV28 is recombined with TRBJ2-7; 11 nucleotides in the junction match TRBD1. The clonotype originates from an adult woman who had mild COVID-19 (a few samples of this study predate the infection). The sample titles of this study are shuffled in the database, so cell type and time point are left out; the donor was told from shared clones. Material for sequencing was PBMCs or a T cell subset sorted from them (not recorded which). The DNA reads TGTGCCAGCAGTTTACCGGGACAGGGGGGGGATGAGCAGTACTTC. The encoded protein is CASSLPGQGGDEQYF.